These 14 T cell receptor beta chains came from one sample sequenced in a study of cytomegalovirus exposure and HLA in healthy donors. Use of 60 Vbeta and 13 Jbeta primers characterized the PCR. Generated by immunoSEQ multiplex PCR, the TCRdb table keeps only in-frame clones and is missing some. Found here are 95,000 to 150,000 clones; the top ten clones hold 1%. Sequencing was done on a sample of PBMCs. These TCRs come from a man aged 18 to 29 in good health and CMV-seronegative.

The rearrangement joins TRBV4-2 to TRBJ2-2; D uncertain. CDR3 length equals 15 residues. Germline loops: CDR1 LGHNA, CDR2 YNFKEQ. V gave up 2 bases and J gave up 2 bases, with 9 bases separating them. In DNA, the CDR3 is TGTGCCAGCAGCCAATCGGGTAGAAACACCGGGGAGCTGTTTTTT. It codes for CASSQSGRNTGELFF.

The chain couples TRBV28 to TRBJ2-1, with unresolved D. Deletions cut 5 bases from V and 0 bases from J, with 23 bases between. The CDR3 extends over 19 amino acids. CDR1 and CDR2 from the germline V gene are MDHEN and SYDVKM. CDR3 in DNA: TGTGCCAGCAGTCCCGCGCCCCTTTCGTTTCGGTTCTCCTACAATGAGCAGTTCTTC. Translating gives CASSPAPLSFRFSYNEQFF.

V usage is TRBV11-2 and J usage is TRBJ2-5; 13 positions match TRBD2. Losses at the gene ends were 0 bases for V and 0 bases for J; bases not matched to a gene: 1. The V gene's germline CDR1 is SGHAT and CDR2 FQNNGV. The length of the CDR3 is 17 residues. CDR3 sequence (DNA): TGTGCCAGCAGCTTAGAACTAGCGGGAGGGGACCAAGAGACCCAGTACTTC. Translated, it gives CASSLELAGGDQETQYF.

CDR3 DNA sequence: TGTGCCAGTAGTATCACGGGGAGAATTACAGGGGGCAAGGGAACCGGGGAGCTGTTTTTT. Residues: CASSITGRITGGKGTGELFF. The chain carries TRBV19 and TRBJ2-2; 9 bases line up with TRBD1. Germline V gene lookup returns CDR1 LNHDA and CDR2 SQIVND (reference sequence). With 3 bases clipped from V and 5 bases from J, the junction kept 19 bases outside the gene matches. There are 20 residues in the CDR3.

The genes are TRBV15 and TRBJ2-3; tentatively, D is TRBD1 (7 bases). Germline CDR1 is LNHNV and CDR2 is YYDKDF (reference sequence). This CDR3 contains 20 residues. Trimming pared 3 bases from V and 9 bases from J, leaving 34 bases between. As DNA, the CDR3 is TGTGCCACCAGCAGCCATAATGTCCGGGGGACAGCCAAAACCCAGGGGACGCAGTATTTT. The encoded protein is CATSSHNVRGTAKTQGTQYF.

V gene TRBV29-1 combines with J gene TRBJ2-5; D perhaps matches TRBD1 (6 bases). The CDR3 has 13 residues. Germline CDR1 SQVTM, CDR2 ANQGSEA. Trimming pared 5 bases from V and 1 base from J, leaving 11 bases between. CDR3 residues: CSVLGQSQETQYF. As DNA, the CDR3 is TGCAGCGTTTTAGGACAGAGCCAAGAGACCCAGTACTTC.

V and J are TRBV5-1 and TRBJ1-2; TRBD1 aligns across 12 bases. Germline loops: CDR1 SGHRS, CDR2 YFSETQ. J was trimmed by 8 bases and V by 4 bases; bases with no gene match: 6. The CDR3 extends over 14 amino acids. This CDR3 is CASSQGTGGYGYTF. Written as DNA, the CDR3 is TGCGCCAGCAGCCAGGGGACAGGGGGCTACGGCTACACCTTC.

The chain links TRBV5-1 to TRBJ1-1, with 12 bases fitting TRBD1. V was clipped by 3 bases and J by 5 bases; unmatched bases: 8. The CDR3 runs to 16 residues. Per the germline V gene, CDR1 is SGHRS and CDR2 is YFSETQ. For the CDR3, the DNA is TGCGCCAGCAGCTCGGGGGACAGGGGGCGTCGAACTGAAGCTTTCTTT. Translated: CASSSGDRGRRTEAFF. The full variable domain, rest sourced from reference TRBV5-1 and TRBJ1-1, is KAGVTQTPRYLIKTRGQQVTLSCSPISGHRSVSWYQQTPGQGLQFLFEYFSETQRNKGNFPGRFSGRQFSNSRSEMNVSTLELGDSALYLCASSSGDRGRRTEAFFGQGTRLTVV.

This chain uses TRBV29-1 with TRBJ1-4; D gene uncertain. This CDR3 is 10 amino acids long. Germline values: CDR1 SQVTM, CDR2 ANQGSEA. V gave up 7 bases and J gave up 5 bases, with 5 bases separating them. The CDR3 here is CSAGNEKLFF. Written as DNA, the CDR3 is TGCAGCGCCGGGAATGAAAAACTGTTTTTT. Full variable domain (rest looked up from reference TRBV29-1 and TRBJ1-4): SAVISQKPSRDICQRGTSLTIQCQVDSQVTMMFWYRQQPGQSLTLIATANQGSEATYESGFVIDKFPISRPNLTFSTLTVSNMSPEDSSIYLCSAGNEKLFFGSGTQLSVL.

The chain links TRBV29-1 to TRBJ1-1, with D unclear. The CDR3 is 12 amino acids. V gave up 7 bases and J gave up 1 base, with 10 bases separating them. Per the germline V gene, CDR1 is SQVTM and CDR2 is ANQGSEA. In DNA form, the CDR3 reads TGCAGCGCCGAGACTCAGAACACTGAAGCTTTCTTT. It yields the protein CSAETQNTEAFF.

CDR3 nucleotides: TGTGCCAGTAGTTCACAAGCGTCCTACAATGAGCAGTTCTTC. Residues: CASSSQASYNEQFF. V and J are TRBV19 and TRBJ2-1; the D is unclear. CDR1 and CDR2 from the germline V gene are LNHDA and SQIVND (reference sequence). V dropped 5 bases and J dropped 1 base, with 9 bases sitting between them. This CDR3 spans 14 amino acids.

V usage is TRBV30 and J usage is TRBJ1-3; D is unclear. Germline V gene data show CDR1 as GTSNPN and CDR2 as SVGIG (reference sequence). The length of the CDR3 is 15 residues. V lost 5 bases and J 3 bases, leaving 17 bases between the germline ends. DNA for the CDR3: TGTGCCTGGGTCGCGGCCTCCGCTAGTGGAAACACCATATATTTT. It codes for CAWVAASASGNTIYF.

The rearrangement uses TRBV5-4 and TRBJ1-1, with 8 nucleotides matching TRBD1. The V gene end was trimmed by 4 bases and the J gene end by 11 bases; junction bases not matched to a gene: 10. This CDR3 has 13 residues. Germline CDR1 SGHNT, CDR2 YYREEE (reference sequence). CDR3 region: CASSSGQGEEAFF. The CDR3 DNA reads as TGTGCCAGCAGCAGCGGACAGGGAGAGGAGGCTTTCTTT.

The chain has TRBV19 and TRBJ1-1; possibly TRBD1 for D (5 bases). With 7 bases removed from V and 0 bases from J, the gap between germline ends came to 12 bases. Germline CDR1 LNHDA, CDR2 SQIVND (reference sequence). CDR3 length equals 14 residues. CDR3 residues: CASTRDNMNTEAFF. The CDR3 DNA sequence: TGTGCCAGTACCAGGGATAACATGAACACTGAAGCTTTCTTT.